These 31 T cell receptor beta chains came from one sample sequenced in a study of T cell repertoires in cytomegalovirus infection. These TCRs are of unknown antigen specificity. One entry per CDR3 protein, called by TCRdb with MiXCR from the reads. The sample shows approximately 1,000,000 distinct CDR3 sequences, approximately 31% of them seen only once. The sequencing here drew on cultured CD8+ T cells from PBMCs, taken from culture after CMV antigen stimulation. Receptor source: a human donor in good health (CMV status not recorded). Some clones in this sample may be carry-over from other donors' samples.

This chain connects TRBV20-1 to TRBJ2-2; the match to TRBD1 covers 7 bases. Trimming removed 0 bases from V and 4 bases from J; junction bases left unmatched: 8. Germline V gene sequence: CDR1 DFQATT, CDR2 SNEGSKA (reference sequence). The CDR3 spans 16 residues. CDR3 amino acids: CSARDSGGTSTGELFF. The CDR3 nucleotides are TGCAGTGCTAGAGATTCAGGGGGAACGAGCACCGGGGAGCTGTTTTTT.

In this sample, this clonotype turned up a few times. V is TRBV27 and J is TRBJ1-2, with 7 bases matching TRBD1. CDR3 length: 14 residues. With V trimmed by 4 bases and J by 4 bases, 6 bases remained unmatched. CDR1 and CDR2 from the germline V gene are MNHEY and SMNVEV (reference sequence). The CDR3 DNA reads TGTGCCAGCAGTTCTAGGGGGCCCGGCTATGGCTACACCTTC. Amino acids: CASSSRGPGYGYTF.

This clonotype has just a few counts. The genes are TRBV7-6 and TRBJ1-6, with 11 nucleotides matching TRBD1. In germline, CDR1 is SGHVS, CDR2 FNYEAQ. V shed 4 bases, J shed 9 bases, and the junction held 17 bases outside the gene matches. This CDR3 has 19 residues. The CDR3 DNA reads as TGTGCCAGCAGCTCGTCCTGGACAGGGGGCAACAGGGAGTCTTCACCCCTCCACTTT. This gives the protein CASSSSWTGGNRESSPLHF. Full variable domain (missing parts from reference TRBV7-6 and TRBJ1-6): GAGVSQSPRYKVTKRGQDVALRCDPISGHVSLYWYRQALGQGPEFLTYFNYEAQQDKSGLPNDRFSAERPEGSISTLTIQRTEQRDSAMYRCASSSSWTGGNRESSPLHFGNGTRLTVT.

The chain carries TRBV7-3 and TRBJ2-1, with D perhaps assigned TRBD1 or TRBD2 (5 bases each). The CDR3 consists of 14 residues. V was shortened by 5 bases and J by 8 bases, with 16 bases between the two germline ends. The V gene's germline CDR1 is SGHTA and CDR2 FQGTGA. The DNA for the CDR3 is TGTGCCAGCAGCGGCAACGGGGCTTCCGATGAGCAGTTCTTC. Protein product: CASSGNGASDEQFF. The complete variable domain, with remaining parts taken from reference TRBV7-3 and TRBJ2-1, reads GAGVSQTPSNKVTEKGKYVELRCDPISGHTALYWYRQSLGQGPEFLIYFQGTGAADDSGLPNDRFFAVRPEGSVSTLKIQRTERGDSAVYLCASSGNGASDEQFFGPGTRLTVL.

The chain is built from TRBV7-6 and TRBJ2-1; 11 bases map to TRBD1. Looked up from germline, CDR1 is SGHVS and CDR2 is FNYEAQ. The CDR3 consists of 15 residues. Trimming cost V 5 bases and J 7 bases; bases outside gene matches: 7. The CDR3 reads CASSPYGQGANEQFF. In DNA form, the CDR3 reads TGTGCCAGCAGCCCGTACGGACAGGGGGCGAATGAGCAGTTCTTC.

This sequence joins TRBV27 and TRBJ1-6; 10 nucleotides line up with TRBD1. The CDR3 runs 15 residues. V shed 4 bases, J shed 7 bases, and the junction held 4 bases outside the gene matches. The germline CDR1 and CDR2 sequences are MNHEY and SMNVEV (reference sequence). The CDR3 DNA is TGTGCCAGCAGTTGGCGGGACAGGGGAAATTCACCCCTCCACTTT. It encodes CASSWRDRGNSPLHF.

The V gene is TRBV7-2, the J gene TRBJ1-5; 8 positions match TRBD1. Germline CDR1 SGHTA, CDR2 FQGNSA. V was clipped by 5 bases and J by 7 bases; unmatched bases: 10. This CDR3 comprises 15 residues. The CDR3 loop is CASSRGTGGSQPQHF. The CDR3 nucleotides read TGTGCCAGCAGCCGGGGGACAGGTGGTTCCCAGCCCCAGCATTTT.

The chain links TRBV28 to TRBJ1-5; weak D call: TRBD1 (6 bases). This CDR3 comprises 14 residues. From germline, CDR1 is MDHEN and CDR2 SYDVKM. The germline V and J ends were trimmed by 2 bases and 6 bases, with 11 bases remaining between them. For the CDR3, the DNA is TGTGCCAGCAGTTTAGGGTTAGGGGGTCAGCCCCAGCATTTT. Its translation: CASSLGLGGQPQHF.

V usage is TRBV7-6 and J usage is TRBJ2-1; TRBD2 aligns across 12 bases. With V trimmed by 5 bases and J by 6 bases, 8 bases remained unmatched. This CDR3 region has 16 residues. Germline values: CDR1 SGHVS, CDR2 FNYEAQ. CDR3 coding DNA: TGTGCCAGCAGCCCACAGACTAGCGGGGGAATCAATGAGCAGTTCTTC. Translation gives CASSPQTSGGINEQFF.

A single count supports this clonotype. The chain links TRBV19 to TRBJ2-2, with TRBD2 as a possible D gene (6 bases). Germline CDR1 LNHDA, CDR2 SQIVND (reference sequence). The CDR3 has 15 residues. V was clipped by 5 bases and J by 7 bases, with 17 bases between them. CDR3 nucleotide sequence: TGTGCCAGTAGTGGAGGGACCCCTCGAGGCGGGGAGCTGTTTTTT. Translated: CASSGGTPRGGELFF.

In this sample, this clonotype turned up a few times. V usage is TRBV6-6 and J usage is TRBJ2-1; no reliable D call. Germline V gene lookup returns CDR1 MNHNY and CDR2 SVGAGI (reference sequence). V was shortened by 5 bases and J by 8 bases, with 10 bases between the two germline ends. The CDR3 sequence is 12 residues long. DNA of the CDR3: TGTGCCAGCAGTGTAGTCGGATATGAGCAGTTCTTC. This translates into CASSVVGYEQFF.

The rearrangement uses TRBV5-6 and TRBJ2-1; no reliable D call. The V end lost 1 base, the J end lost 7 bases, and 6 bases lay between the germline ends. The CDR3 consists of 12 residues. From germline, CDR1 is SGHDT and CDR2 YYEEEE. The CDR3 nucleotides are TGTGCCAGCAGCTTGTTGCTAAATGAGCAGTTCTTC. This gives the protein CASSLLLNEQFF.

The genes are TRBV19 and TRBJ2-3; tentatively, D is TRBD1 or TRBD2 (6 bases each). Trimming removed 9 bases from V and 1 base from J, with 14 bases in between. This CDR3 region has 14 residues. Germline values: CDR1 LNHDA, CDR2 SQIVND (reference sequence). The CDR3 bases are TGTGCCAGCCTCGGGGGCGAGGGCACAGATACGCAGTATTTT. Its protein is CASLGGEGTDTQYF.

The rearrangement uses TRBV6-6 and TRBJ1-1; 7 nucleotides agree with TRBD1. The V gene end was trimmed by 6 bases and the J gene end by 3 bases; junction bases not matched to a gene: 4. The germline gives CDR1 MNHNY, CDR2 SVGAGI (reference sequence). CDR3 size: 13 residues. Here the CDR3 reads CASRNTGDTEAFF. CDR3 bases: TGTGCCAGCAGAAACACAGGGGACACTGAAGCTTTCTTT.

At least ten counts were recorded for this clonotype. V and J are TRBV6-2 or TRBV6-3 and TRBJ1-5, with unresolved D. Germline V CDR1 and CDR2: MNHEY, SVGEGT. Trimming shortened V by 6 bases and J by 0 bases, and 9 bases separated the two germline ends. There are 14 residues in the CDR3. The CDR3 sequence is CASSQTVSNQPQHF. CDR3 sequence (DNA): TGTGCCAGCAGCCAGACGGTTAGCAATCAGCCCCAGCATTTT.

This chain joins TRBV6-1 and TRBJ1-1; D not resolved. V shed 5 bases and J shed 1 base, with 14 bases lying between them. Germline lookup yields CDR1 MNHNS and CDR2 SASEGT. This CDR3 is built from 15 residues. The CDR3 nucleotides are TGTGCCAGCAGTTATTCGGACGGCCCGAACACTGAAGCTTTCTTT. This translates into CASSYSDGPNTEAFF.

The chain uses TRBV12-5 and TRBJ2-1; 7 bases align to TRBD1. Trimming cost V 4 bases and J 6 bases; bases outside gene matches: 12. The CDR3 is 16 residues long. Germline loops: CDR1 LGHNT, CDR2 FRNRAP. CDR3 coding DNA: TGTGCTAGTGGTTCACCAGGGGGTCCTTCCCCCAATGAGCAGTTCTTC. Translation: CASGSPGGPSPNEQFF.

The table lists this clonotype with a few counts. The rearrangement uses TRBV20-1 and TRBJ1-5; D uncertain. CDR1 DFQATT and CDR2 SNEGSKA come from the germline V gene (reference sequence). This CDR3 region has 13 residues. Deletions cut 6 bases from V and 7 bases from J, with 16 bases between. The CDR3: CSATNGVSQPQHF. DNA for the CDR3: TGCAGTGCAACCAATGGGGTCAGCCAGCCCCAGCATTTT.

In its sample, this clonotype was seen a few times. V and J are TRBV6-5 and TRBJ1-3; no definite D call. Trimming stripped 4 bases from V and 1 base from J, with 8 bases between. The germline gives CDR1 MNHEY, CDR2 SVGAGI. CDR3 length: 14 residues. The CDR3 DNA is TGTGCCAGCAGTTCTCACCAATCTGGAAACACCATATATTTT. As protein: CASSSHQSGNTIYF.

This clonotype was observed at least ten times. The rearrangement uses TRBV7-6 and TRBJ1-1; D ambiguous. With 5 bases removed from V and 1 base from J, the gap between germline ends came to 8 bases. Germline V gene sequence: CDR1 SGHVS, CDR2 FNYEAQ. The CDR3 runs 13 residues. CDR3 DNA: TGTGCCAGCAGCCCATTTCCGAACACTGAAGCTTTCTTT. This translates into CASSPFPNTEAFF. Full variable domain (remainder filled in from reference TRBV7-6 and TRBJ1-1): GAGVSQSPRYKVTKRGQDVALRCDPISGHVSLYWYRQALGQGPEFLTYFNYEAQQDKSGLPNDRFSAERPEGSISTLTIQRTEQRDSAMYRCASSPFPNTEAFFGQGTRLTVV.

V usage is TRBV6-2 or TRBV6-3 and J usage is TRBJ1-6; D is ambiguous. Per germline, CDR1 MNHEY and CDR2 SVGEGT. CDR3 size: 17 residues. V lost 8 bases and J 0 bases, leaving 17 bases between the germline ends. CDR3 loop: CASYGLTGSSYNSPLHF. The CDR3 DNA sequence: TGTGCCAGCTACGGACTGACCGGCAGCTCCTATAATTCACCCCTCCACTTT.

This chain links TRBV6-2 or TRBV6-3 with TRBJ2-2; weak D call: TRBD2 (6 bases). V was shortened by 8 bases and J by 4 bases, with 20 bases between the two germline ends. Germline CDR1 and CDR2: MNHEY and SVGEGT. This CDR3 region has 16 residues. CDR3 coding DNA: TGTGCCAGCCACACGGAGATGCGGGGTCCCACCGGGGAGCTGTTTTTT. It is translated as CASHTEMRGPTGELFF.

This chain uses TRBV6-5 with TRBJ2-3; tentatively, D is TRBD2 (5 bases). Trimming took 2 bases from V and 2 from J, leaving 14 bases between them. The germline CDR1 and CDR2 sequences are MNHEY and SVGAGI. There are 16 residues in the CDR3. CDR3 amino acids: CASSYGSGIYTDTQYF. The CDR3, as DNA: TGTGCCAGCAGTTACGGTTCCGGGATATACACAGATACGCAGTATTTT.

With regard to this clonotype: This sequence may be a read error, since a much larger clone differs from it by one base. The gene calls are TRBV7-2 and TRBJ2-7; possibly TRBD2 for D (7 bases). This CDR3 has 14 residues. In germline, CDR1 is SGHTA, CDR2 FQGNSA. For the CDR3, the DNA is TGTGCCAACAGCTTCCTGGCGGGGGCCGACGAGCAGTACTTC. Its translation is CANSFLAGADEQYF.

The chain combines TRBV6-6 with TRBJ2-7, with TRBD2 matching over 9 bases. Germline loops: CDR1 MNHNY, CDR2 SVGAGI (reference sequence). J was trimmed by 9 bases and V by 5 bases; bases with no gene match: 17. The CDR3 sequence is 16 residues long. Written as DNA, the CDR3 is TGTGCCAGCAGTCCCGGAGCGGGGGGAGACCTACGAGTGCAGTACTTC. Translation: CASSPGAGGDLRVQYF.

This chain uses TRBV12-3 or TRBV12-4 with TRBJ2-7, with a tentative D call TRBD1 (7 bases). This CDR3 is built from 12 residues. Deletions cut 6 bases from V and 6 bases from J, with 12 bases between. CDR3 DNA sequence: TGTGCCAGCAGGTACCAGGGGGGCGAGCAGTACTTC. It yields the protein CASRYQGGEQYF.

The chain recombines TRBV7-3 with TRBJ2-3; possibly TRBD2 for D (6 bases). Germline CDR1 reads SGHTA; CDR2 reads FQGTGA. Trimming shortened V by 6 bases and J by 2 bases, and 15 bases separated the two germline ends. The length of the CDR3 is 15 residues. The CDR3 DNA is TGTGCCAGCAGTATCAGCGGGTTTGACACAGATACGCAGTATTTT. Residues: CASSISGFDTDTQYF.

The chain carries TRBV7-6 and TRBJ2-1, with D maybe TRBD1 (5 bases). The germline CDR1 and CDR2 sequences are SGHVS and FNYEAQ. V was trimmed by 1 base and J by 2 bases, leaving 12 bases between them. The CDR3 is 16 amino acids. The CDR3 DNA follows: TGTGCCAGCAGCTTAGAGGCAGGGATGACCTACAATGAGCAGTTCTTC. Translating it yields CASSLEAGMTYNEQFF.

A few counts support this clonotype. The rearrangement links TRBV11-1 to TRBJ2-1; 7 nucleotides align to TRBD1. Trimming at V came to 4 bases and at J to 14 bases, leaving 20 bases not matched to a gene. Germline CDR1 reads SGHAT; CDR2 reads FQDESV (reference sequence). This CDR3 is built from 16 residues. This chain's CDR3 is CASSSRQGSPQHPEFF. In DNA form, the CDR3 reads TGTGCCAGCAGCTCTCGACAGGGAAGCCCCCAACACCCTGAGTTCTTC.

This clonotype was detected only a few times. The genes are TRBV7-9 and TRBJ2-4; possible D gene TRBD1, 7 bases. The CDR3 contains 14 residues. CDR1 and CDR2 from the germline V gene are SEHNR and FQNEAQ (reference sequence). The ends were cut back, 5 bases at V and 4 bases at J, with 12 bases in the middle. This CDR3 is CASSEEGQKNIQYF. The CDR3 nucleotides are TGTGCCAGCAGCGAGGAGGGACAGAAAAACATTCAGTACTTC.

The chain recombines TRBV7-2 with TRBJ1-1; D unclear. Looked up from germline, CDR1 is SGHTA and CDR2 is FQGNSA. V gave up 3 bases and J gave up 5 bases, with 10 bases separating them. The CDR3 is made up of 13 amino acids. Here the CDR3 reads CASSFFAYTEAFF. CDR3 bases: TGTGCCAGCAGCTTTTTTGCGTATACTGAAGCTTTCTTT.